This T cell receptor beta chain was sequenced in a study of tumor-infiltrating lymphocytes in oesophageal squamous cell carcinoma (dated by TCRdb to the mid-2010s). Taken from the germline V gene, the CDR1 and CDR2 loops are SGHTA and FQGNSA. Measured from the cysteine to the phenylalanine, the CDR3 is 17 residues long. This entry keeps only the CDR3 DNA: 51 bases, framed from base 1. Germline trimming: 5 bases from V, 5 bases from J; junction bases outside gene matches: 7. To prepare the library, PCR was applied. The sequencing machine was an Illumina HiSeq 2000. TCRdb reprocessing: public reads trimmed at Q25 with fastp, clones called with MiXCR, in-frame beta chains kept. Each CDR3 protein appears once, grouped with its most common genes and DNA. The sample has roughly 12,000 distinct CDR3 sequences on record, roughly half of them singletons. Clones ranked in the top ten supply approximately 26% of the sample.

To note about this clonotype: It lacks a known antigen. Within one base of it there is no much larger clone, and no base qualities were kept.

Material for sequencing was esophageal tumor tissue. Here the chain combines TRBV7-2 and TRBJ2-3; TRBD2 matches 16 bases in the middle. The receptor comes from a male donor with esophageal squamous cell carcinoma. The CDR3 protein: CASSPGTSGGAEDTQYF. The sequenced DNA is TGTGCCAGCAGCCCTGGGACTAGCGGGGGGGCGGAAGATACGCAGTATTTT.